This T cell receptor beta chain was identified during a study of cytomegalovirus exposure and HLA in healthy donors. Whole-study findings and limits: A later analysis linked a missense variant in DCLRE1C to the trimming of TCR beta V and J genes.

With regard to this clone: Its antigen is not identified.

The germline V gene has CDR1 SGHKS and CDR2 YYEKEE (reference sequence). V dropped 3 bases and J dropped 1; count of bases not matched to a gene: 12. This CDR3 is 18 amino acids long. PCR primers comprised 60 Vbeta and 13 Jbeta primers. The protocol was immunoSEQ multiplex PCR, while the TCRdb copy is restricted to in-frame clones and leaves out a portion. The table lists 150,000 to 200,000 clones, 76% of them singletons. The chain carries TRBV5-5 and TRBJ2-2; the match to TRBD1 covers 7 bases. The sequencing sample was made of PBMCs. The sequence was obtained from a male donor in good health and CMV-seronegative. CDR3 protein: CASSWTTGLKVNTGELFF. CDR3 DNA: TGTGCCAGCAGCTGGACGACAGGGTTAAAAGTGAACACCGGGGAGCTGTTTTTT.